This T cell receptor (beta chain) came from a study of OX40 agonist ivuxolimab in advanced cancers. The CDR3 is 16 residues long. Germline V CDR1 and CDR2: SSHAT, FNYEAQ (reference sequence). The table came from immunoSEQ multiplex PCR; TCRdb's copy has only in-frame clones and leaves some out. The table has about 40,000 clones, 85% to 90% seen once. The sequence was obtained from an adult with an advanced solid tumor such as melanoma, head and neck, liver or kidney cancer. The chain employs TRBV7-7 and TRBJ1-2, with D hard to call. Specimen: CD4+ or CD8+ T cells sorted from blood, collected in a trial of the OX40 agonist ivuxolimab. CDR3 in DNA: TGTGCTTTCCCCTACTGGGTGGAGTCTACTAACTATGGCTACACCTTC. It codes for CAFPYWVESTNYGYTF.